Listed below are T cell receptor beta chains from one sample, sequenced in a study of OX40 agonist ivuxolimab in advanced cancers. The repertoire was sequenced with immunoSEQ multiplex PCR; TCRdb's copy has only in-frame clones and lacks some. The table lists fewer than 70,000 clones, approximately 90% of them singletons. The input for sequencing was CD4+ or CD8+ T cells sorted from blood, taken in a trial of the OX40 agonist ivuxolimab. The receptors derive from an adult with an advanced solid tumor such as melanoma, head and neck, liver or kidney cancer. Both conserved end residues are part of each CDR3. Each record gives: D gene, V gene, clone size, J gene, CDR3 protein, CDR3 DNA. A D gene is named only where the DNA matches it firmly. Rows may omit the clone size; those that give it use once, few, many or a size class.

d_gene: -
v_gene: TRBV7-8
abundance: -
j_gene: TRBJ2-1
CDR3aa: CASSLAGFGNEQFF
CDR3nt: TGTGCCAGCAGCTTAGCTGGGTTCGGCAATGAGCAGTTCTTC

d_gene: TRBD1
v_gene: TRBV18
abundance: -
j_gene: TRBJ1-1
CDR3aa: CASSPEVYRGTEAFF
CDR3nt: TGTGCCAGCTCCCCCGAGGTTTACAGGGGCACTGAAGCTTTCTTT

d_gene: -
v_gene: TRBV18
abundance: -
j_gene: TRBJ1-5
CDR3aa: CASSPRGGEIQPQHF
CDR3nt: TGTGCCAGCTCACCACGCGGGGGCGAGATTCAGCCCCAGCATTTT

d_gene: -
v_gene: TRBV15
abundance: -
j_gene: TRBJ2-1
CDR3aa: CATSPSQGSYNEQFF
CDR3nt: TGTGCCACCAGCCCGTCTCAAGGATCCTACAATGAGCAGTTCTTC

d_gene: TRBD2
v_gene: TRBV10-2
abundance: -
j_gene: TRBJ2-7
CDR3aa: CASASGRGKYEQYF
CDR3nt: TGCGCCAGCGCGTCTGGGAGGGGTAAATACGAGCAGTACTTC

d_gene: TRBD1
v_gene: TRBV7-9
abundance: -
j_gene: TRBJ1-1
CDR3aa: CASSPGTGWDTEAFF
CDR3nt: TGTGCCAGCAGCCCCGGGACAGGGTGGGACACTGAAGCTTTCTTT

d_gene: TRBD2
v_gene: TRBV5-4
abundance: -
j_gene: TRBJ2-3
CDR3aa: CASSLGAGGPADTQYF
CDR3nt: TGTGCCAGCAGCTTGGGGGCGGGGGGGCCCGCAGATACGCAGTATTTT

d_gene: -
v_gene: TRBV18
abundance: -
j_gene: TRBJ2-7
CDR3aa: CASSLSVGISTYEQYF
CDR3nt: TGTGCCAGCTCACTCTCGGTAGGGATTAGTACCTACGAGCAGTACTTC

d_gene: -
v_gene: TRBV12-5
abundance: once
j_gene: TRBJ2-3
CDR3aa: CASGLIHTDTQYF
CDR3nt: TGTGCTAGTGGTTTGATACACACAGATACGCAGTATTTT

d_gene: TRBD2
v_gene: TRBV6-1
abundance: -
j_gene: TRBJ2-3
CDR3aa: CASRRGGGTDTQYF
CDR3nt: TGTGCCAGCAGGCGGGGGGGAGGCACAGATACGCAGTATTTT

d_gene: TRBD1
v_gene: TRBV29-1
abundance: -
j_gene: TRBJ2-3
CDR3aa: CSVRDRVGADTQYF
CDR3nt: TGCAGCGTTCGTGACAGGGTCGGGGCAGATACGCAGTATTTT

d_gene: -
v_gene: TRBV30
abundance: -
j_gene: TRBJ2-5
CDR3aa: CAWSRDFQETQYF
CDR3nt: TGTGCCTGGAGTCGGGACTTCCAAGAGACCCAGTACTTC

d_gene: -
v_gene: TRBV7-9
abundance: -
j_gene: TRBJ2-2
CDR3aa: CASSLSQGQNTGELFF
CDR3nt: TGTGCCAGCAGCTTAAGCCAGGGACAGAACACCGGGGAGCTGTTTTTT

d_gene: TRBD1
v_gene: TRBV5-4
abundance: once
j_gene: TRBJ2-2
CDR3aa: CASSFKGQGFTGELFF
CDR3nt: TGTGCCAGCAGCTTTAAGGGACAGGGGTTCACCGGGGAGCTGTTTTTT

d_gene: TRBD1
v_gene: TRBV7-9
abundance: -
j_gene: TRBJ2-3
CDR3aa: CASSQNLGQGSTDTQYF
CDR3nt: TGTGCCAGCAGCCAAAATCTCGGACAGGGAAGTACAGATACGCAGTATTTT

d_gene: -
v_gene: TRBV7-9
abundance: -
j_gene: TRBJ2-3
CDR3aa: CASSLARTIPDTQYF
CDR3nt: TGTGCCAGCAGCTTAGCGAGGACTATTCCAGATACGCAGTATTTT

d_gene: -
v_gene: TRBV6-6
abundance: -
j_gene: TRBJ2-7
CDR3aa: CASSRDQLYEQYF
CDR3nt: TGTGCCAGCAGTCGAGACCAGTTGTACGAGCAGTACTTC

d_gene: TRBD2
v_gene: TRBV11-2
abundance: -
j_gene: TRBJ2-5
CDR3aa: CASSPLSEAGAGQTQYF
CDR3nt: TGTGCCAGCAGCCCCCTAAGCGAAGCGGGGGCCGGGCAGACCCAGTACTTC

d_gene: TRBD1
v_gene: TRBV6-5
abundance: few
j_gene: TRBJ2-3
CDR3aa: CASRDTGQGTDTQYF
CDR3nt: TGTGCCAGCAGAGACACGGGACAGGGGACAGATACGCAGTATTTT

d_gene: -
v_gene: TRBV7-2
abundance: -
j_gene: TRBJ1-6
CDR3aa: CASSFRGGYNSPLHF
CDR3nt: TGTGCCAGCAGCTTTCGGGGTGGTTATAATTCACCCCTCCACTTT

d_gene: TRBD1
v_gene: TRBV30
abundance: -
j_gene: TRBJ1-5
CDR3aa: CAWSTGTGSSQPQHF
CDR3nt: TGTGCCTGGAGTACCGGGACAGGGTCGAGTCAGCCCCAGCATTTT

d_gene: TRBD1
v_gene: TRBV4-2
abundance: -
j_gene: TRBJ1-6
CDR3aa: CASSQDRGQAPLHF
CDR3nt: TGTGCCAGCAGCCAAGATAGGGGGCAGGCGCCCCTCCACTTT

d_gene: -
v_gene: TRBV30
abundance: -
j_gene: TRBJ2-5
CDR3aa: CAWSPGTGETQYF
CDR3nt: TGTGCCTGGAGTCCAGGGACCGGAGAGACCCAGTACTTC

d_gene: TRBD2
v_gene: TRBV5-4
abundance: few
j_gene: TRBJ2-4
CDR3aa: CASSLDLAGGFAKNIQYF
CDR3nt: TGTGCCAGCAGCTTGGATTTAGCGGGGGGTTTCGCCAAAAACATTCAGTACTTC

d_gene: -
v_gene: TRBV30
abundance: few
j_gene: TRBJ1-1
CDR3aa: CAWSRLSAEAFF
CDR3nt: TGTGCCTGGAGTAGGCTTTCAGCTGAAGCTTTCTTT

d_gene: -
v_gene: TRBV11-2
abundance: -
j_gene: TRBJ2-5
CDR3aa: CASSLVGGGPQETQYF
CDR3nt: TGTGCCAGCAGCTTAGTGGGGGGGGGCCCCCAAGAGACCCAGTACTTC

d_gene: TRBD1
v_gene: TRBV15
abundance: -
j_gene: TRBJ1-1
CDR3aa: CATSRDRGMNTEAFF
CDR3nt: TGTGCCACCAGCCGGGACAGGGGGATGAACACTGAAGCTTTCTTT

d_gene: -
v_gene: TRBV6-5
abundance: -
j_gene: TRBJ2-1
CDR3aa: CASRRTGSPYNEQFF
CDR3nt: TGTGCCAGCAGGAGAACAGGGAGTCCCTACAATGAGCAGTTCTTC

d_gene: -
v_gene: TRBV10-3
abundance: -
j_gene: TRBJ2-6
CDR3aa: CAISANRVGGANVLTF
CDR3nt: TGTGCCATCAGTGCCAACAGGGTAGGTGGGGCCAACGTCCTGACTTTC

d_gene: -
v_gene: TRBV2
abundance: -
j_gene: TRBJ2-3
CDR3aa: CASSEGGQGTDTQYF
CDR3nt: TGTGCCAGCAGTGAAGGTGGGCAGGGCACAGATACGCAGTATTTT

d_gene: -
v_gene: TRBV30
abundance: -
j_gene: TRBJ1-2
CDR3aa: CAWSAAVSGGYTF
CDR3nt: TGTGCCTGGAGCGCGGCAGTTTCAGGAGGCTACACCTTC

d_gene: -
v_gene: TRBV10-3
abundance: -
j_gene: TRBJ1-5
CDR3aa: CAISESATGGQPQHF
CDR3nt: TGTGCCATCAGTGAGTCGGCCACGGGAGGTCAGCCCCAGCATTTT

d_gene: TRBD2
v_gene: TRBV12-5
abundance: once
j_gene: TRBJ2-5
CDR3aa: CASGLTLLAGAQETQYF
CDR3nt: TGTGCTAGTGGTTTGACCCTACTAGCGGGGGCCCAAGAGACCCAGTACTTC

d_gene: -
v_gene: TRBV7-9
abundance: -
j_gene: TRBJ2-4
CDR3aa: CASSQTSGLRRANIQYF
CDR3nt: TGTGCCAGCAGCCAAACATCGGGACTCCGGAGGGCAAACATTCAGTACTTC

d_gene: -
v_gene: TRBV18
abundance: -
j_gene: TRBJ1-3
CDR3aa: CASSPSGVGNTIYF
CDR3nt: TGTGCCAGCTCACCATCAGGGGTCGGAAACACCATATATTTT

d_gene: -
v_gene: TRBV2
abundance: -
j_gene: TRBJ1-1
CDR3aa: CASSDSYTEAFF
CDR3nt: TGTGCCAGCAGTGACAGCTACACTGAAGCTTTCTTT

d_gene: TRBD2
v_gene: TRBV10-1
abundance: -
j_gene: TRBJ2-2
CDR3aa: CASSALAGANTGELFF
CDR3nt: TGCGCCAGCAGTGCGTTAGCGGGGGCGAACACCGGGGAGCTGTTTTTT

d_gene: TRBD2
v_gene: TRBV19
abundance: -
j_gene: TRBJ2-3
CDR3aa: CASSISSGRTDTQYF
CDR3nt: TGTGCCAGTAGTATCTCTAGCGGTAGGACAGATACGCAGTATTTT

d_gene: -
v_gene: TRBV14
abundance: -
j_gene: TRBJ2-3
CDR3aa: CASSQGGARTDTQYF
CDR3nt: TGTGCCAGCAGCCAAGGGGGGGCTCGCACAGATACGCAGTATTTT

d_gene: TRBD1
v_gene: TRBV23-1
abundance: -
j_gene: TRBJ1-4
CDR3aa: CASSQSWTGPNEKLFF
CDR3nt: TGCGCCAGCAGTCAATCATGGACAGGTCCTAATGAAAAACTGTTTTTT

d_gene: -
v_gene: TRBV11-2
abundance: -
j_gene: TRBJ1-1
CDR3aa: CASSLHSNMNTEAFF
CDR3nt: TGTGCCAGCAGCTTGCACTCCAATATGAACACTGAAGCTTTCTTT

d_gene: TRBD1
v_gene: TRBV19
abundance: -
j_gene: TRBJ1-1
CDR3aa: CASSLPQGARTEAFF
CDR3nt: TGTGCCAGTAGTCTCCCCCAGGGGGCGCGCACTGAAGCTTTCTTT